Listed below are T cell receptor beta chains from one sample, sequenced in a study of neurological immune-mediated disorders. MiXCR, run by TCRdb on the 5' RACE reads, gives a single entry per CDR3 protein. The top ten hold around 2.3% of the sample, which has about 78,000 distinct CDR3 sequences, roughly 4.7% seen once. Sequencing input: PBMCs. These receptors all come from a woman aged 25 to 39 with multiple sclerosis. CDR3s include the opening cysteine and the closing phenylalanine or tryptophan. D genes are given only for firm matches. The size field is filled for only some rows; it gives once, few, many or a size class.

v_call,clone_size,j_call,cdr3_length,d_call,cdr3_aa,cdr3_nt
TRBV12-3/TRBV12-4,many,TRBJ2-4,14,NA,CASSPDRAKNIQYF,TGTGCCAGCAGCCCAGACAGAGCCAAAAACATTCAGTACTTC
TRBV3-1,many,TRBJ2-3,17,NA,CASSQDTRIEGTDTQYF,TGTGCCAGCAGCCAAGATACGCGCATCGAGGGGACAGATACGCAGTATTTT
TRBV20-1,many,TRBJ1-6,15,NA,CSAGIGTGLGSPLHF,TGCAGTGCTGGCATTGGTACAGGGCTGGGTTCACCCCTCCACTTT
TRBV6-6,many,TRBJ2-4,16,NA,CASSYMAAGEENIQYF,TGTGCCAGCAGTTACATGGCGGCAGGGGAAGAAAACATTCAGTACTTC
TRBV28,many,TRBJ2-1,18,TRBD2,CASNLLAGAIAEYNEQFF,TGTGCCAGCAATTTACTAGCGGGAGCAATCGCCGAATACAATGAGCAGTTCTTC
TRBV4-1,many,TRBJ2-3,16,TRBD1,CASSQPGQGFTDTQYF,TGCGCCAGCAGCCAACCGGGACAGGGGTTTACAGATACGCAGTATTTT
TRBV11-2,once,TRBJ2-2,16,NA,CASSSRVGSGSGELFF,TGTGCCAGCAGCTCCCGTGTGGGGAGTGGGAGCGGGGAGCTGTTTTTT
TRBV7-2,many,TRBJ1-5,13,NA,CASSPFGLSAQHF,TGTGCCAGCAGCCCCTTTGGTCTGTCGGCCCAGCATTTT
TRBV2,NA,TRBJ2-6,15,NA,CARDRRGIRANVLTF,TGTGCCAGAGACAGGAGGGGAATACGGGCCAACGTCCTGACTTTC
TRBV12-3/TRBV12-4,NA,TRBJ1-4,15,TRBD1,CASSSRGTGTEKLFF,TGTGCCAGCAGTTCCCGTGGGACAGGGACTGAAAAACTGTTTTTT
TRBV5-1,NA,TRBJ1-6,14,NA,CASSSRTDNSPLHF,TGCGCCAGCAGCTCCCGGACGGATAATTCACCCCTCCACTTT
TRBV20-1,NA,TRBJ2-1,15,NA,CSASEPGRGNNEQFF,TGCAGTGCTAGCGAACCGGGACGGGGAAACAATGAGCAGTTCTTC
TRBV11-2,many,TRBJ2-5,15,NA,CASSRRNLGAETQYF,TGTGCCAGCAGTCGCCGGAACTTGGGGGCAGAGACCCAGTACTTC
TRBV5-1,many,TRBJ2-7,15,NA,CASSLRDAPEREQYF,TGCGCCAGCAGCCTCCGGGACGCCCCCGAGAGAGAGCAGTACTTC
TRBV20-1,NA,TRBJ2-3,13,TRBD2,CSARGGAWDTQYF,TGCAGTGCCCGCGGGGGGGCCTGGGATACGCAGTATTTT
TRBV4-1,few,TRBJ1-1,13,NA,CASSQEAKTEAFF,TGCGCCAGCAGCCAAGAGGCGAAGACTGAAGCTTTCTTT